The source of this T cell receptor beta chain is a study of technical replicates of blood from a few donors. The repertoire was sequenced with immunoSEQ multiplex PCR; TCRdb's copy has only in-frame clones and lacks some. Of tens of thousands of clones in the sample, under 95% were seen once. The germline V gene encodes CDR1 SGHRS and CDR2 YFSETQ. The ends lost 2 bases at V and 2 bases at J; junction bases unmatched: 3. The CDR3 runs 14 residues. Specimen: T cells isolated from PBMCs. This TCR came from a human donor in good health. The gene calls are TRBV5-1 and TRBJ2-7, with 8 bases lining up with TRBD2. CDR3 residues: CASSFFGGAYEQYF. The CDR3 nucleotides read TGCGCCAGCAGCTTTTTCGGGGGGGCCTACGAGCAGTACTTC.